This T cell receptor (beta chain) was recorded in a study of OX40 agonist ivuxolimab in advanced cancers. Here immunoSEQ multiplex PCR was the method, and the copy in TCRdb shows in-frame clones only, minus some. The sample yields around 70,000 clones, around four fifths seen once. Trimming pared 3 bases from V and 6 bases from J, leaving 8 bases between. Germline V gives CDR1 MNHEY, CDR2 SMNVEV (reference sequence). The CDR3 totals 13 residues. The sample here was CD4+ or CD8+ T cells sorted from blood, taken in a trial of the OX40 agonist ivuxolimab. V and J are TRBV27 and TRBJ2-2, with no clear D. This clonotype originated in an adult with an advanced solid tumor such as melanoma, head and neck, liver or kidney cancer. The CDR3, as DNA: TGTGCCAGCAGTTTTGTGGGCCCCGGGGAGCTGTTTTTT. Its translation is CASSFVGPGELFF.